The 30 T cell receptor beta chains reported below all come from one sample, sequenced in a study of blood T cell repertoires in COVID-19 (TCRdb year 2020). The library was built by means of the immunoSEQ multiplex PCR assay. As stored in TCRdb, this immuneACCESS dataset retains in-frame rearrangements with V and J assigned. A fraction of the clones does not appear; measured against another copy, unresolved V genes explain less than half of the discrepancy, and the remainder lacks a known reason. The sample contains about 120,000 clones, 65% to 90% of them found a single time. The top ten clones comprise 25% to 30% of the sample. The sequencing input was peripheral blood. These TCRs come from a woman older than 75 with acute or convalescent COVID-19.

The chain joins TRBV29-1 to TRBJ2-3; TRBD1 matches at 8 bases. V lost 3 bases to trimming and J lost 1 base; unmatched junction nucleotides: 3. Per the germline V gene, CDR1 is SQVTM and CDR2 is ANQGSEA. The CDR3 is 14 residues long. The CDR3 spells CSVELGQGTDTQYF. The CDR3 DNA is TGCAGCGTTGAGCTGGGACAGGGCACAGATACGCAGTATTTT.

The J gene is TRBJ2-1, the V gene TRBV7-3; D perhaps matches TRBD2 (6 bases). Trimming took 0 bases from V and 9 from J, leaving 12 bases between them. This CDR3 region has 14 residues. Germline CDR1 is SGHTA and CDR2 is FQGTGA. This CDR3 is CASSLTAGGSEQFF. As DNA, the CDR3 is TGTGCCAGCAGCTTAACCGCTGGGGGGAGTGAGCAGTTCTTC.

This clone was picked up a small number of times. The CDR3 here is CASSFPQRGSSYNEQFF. The CDR3, as DNA: TGTGCCAGTAGTTTCCCCCAGCGGGGGAGCTCCTACAATGAGCAGTTCTTC. The chain carries TRBV19 and TRBJ2-1; TRBD2 matches 8 bases. V shed 5 bases and J 0 bases; nucleotides not matched to a gene: 9. CDR3 length: 17 amino acids. From germline, CDR1 is LNHDA and CDR2 SQIVND (reference sequence). Complete variable domain (other parts from reference TRBV19 and TRBJ2-1): DGGITQSPKYLFRKEGQNVTLSCEQNLNHDAMYWYRQDPGQGLRLIYYSQIVNDFQKGDIAEGYSVSREKKESFPLTVTSAQKNPTAFYLCASSFPQRGSSYNEQFFGPGTRLTVL.

This clone was counted a single time. The chain joins TRBV10-3 to TRBJ1-4, with unresolved D. V was pared by 10 bases and J by 1 base, with 10 bases between. The CDR3 loop spans 13 amino acids. Germline CDR1 and CDR2: ENHRY and SYGVKD. The CDR3 DNA reads as TGTGCCACCTCAAAGCAAACTAATGAAAAACTGTTTTTT. Its protein product is CATSKQTNEKLFF.

This clone was counted once. The genes are TRBV5-1 and TRBJ2-5; D is perhaps TRBD2 (6 bases). Between the trimmed V and J ends, which lost 5 bases and 3 bases, there was a span of 17 bases. CDR3 length: 15 residues. Germline V gives CDR1 SGHRS, CDR2 YFSETQ. CDR3 sequence reads: CASSPVRGAEETQYF. In nucleotides, the CDR3 is TGCGCCAGCAGTCCTGTGCGGGGAGCCGAAGAGACCCAGTACTTC.

In this sample, this clone turned up once. This sequence joins TRBV11-2 and TRBJ2-5; 8 bases line up with TRBD2. In germline, CDR1 is SGHAT, CDR2 FQNNGV. CDR3 length: 15 residues. V dropped 4 bases and J dropped 3; count of bases not matched to a gene: 7. The CDR3 sequence: CASSWVAGYKETQYF. The DNA of the CDR3 is TGTGCCAGCAGCTGGGTAGCGGGGTATAAAGAGACCCAGTACTTC.

This chain joins TRBV7-6 and TRBJ1-1; D perhaps matches TRBD1 (5 bases). There are 18 residues in the CDR3. Trimming shortened V by 2 bases and J by 1 base, and 20 bases separated the two germline ends. From germline, CDR1 is SGHVS and CDR2 FNYEAQ. CDR3 sequence reads: CASSLWSQGAIKNTEAFF. Written as DNA, the CDR3 is TGTGCCAGCAGCTTATGGTCGCAGGGTGCGATCAAGAACACTGAAGCTTTCTTT.

The rearrangement links TRBV5-6 to TRBJ2-2; 7 bases fit TRBD1. Trimming took 4 bases from V and 5 from J; bases not matched to a gene: 2. The CDR3 sequence is 13 residues long. Per germline, CDR1 SGHDT and CDR2 YYEEEE. In nucleotides, the CDR3 is TGTGCCAGCAGCCTACAGGGGACCGGGGAGCTGTTTTTT. It is translated as CASSLQGTGELFF.

V is TRBV18 and J is TRBJ2-2, with D possibly TRBD2 on 5 matching bases. The V end lost 2 bases, the J end lost 2 bases, and 6 bases lay between the germline ends. Per germline, CDR1 KGHSH and CDR2 LQKENI. This CDR3 has 14 amino acids. The CDR3 sequence is CASSPGLNTGELFF. The DNA for the CDR3 is TGTGCCAGCTCACCAGGACTTAACACCGGGGAGCTGTTTTTT.

This clone turned up a few times. The V and J genes are TRBV7-6 and TRBJ2-7, with TRBD2 as a possible D gene (6 bases). Per germline, CDR1 SGHVS and CDR2 FNYEAQ. CDR3 length equals 15 residues. Trimming pared 3 bases from V and 0 bases from J, leaving 12 bases between. The CDR3 region is CASSFLASSSYEQYV. CDR3 DNA: TGTGCCAGCAGCTTCCTAGCGTCGAGCTCCTACGAGCAGTACGTC.

The chain is built from TRBV3-1 (or the pseudogene TRBV3-2) and TRBJ2-2; 7 bases are a match to TRBD1. The length of the CDR3 is 15 residues. Looked up from germline, CDR1 is LGHDT and CDR2 is YNNKEL (reference sequence). Unmatched junction bases numbered 4, after V lost 3 bases and J lost 3 bases. The CDR3 is CASSHVQGYTGELFF. Written as DNA, the CDR3 is TGTGCCAGCAGCCATGTACAGGGGTACACCGGGGAGCTGTTTTTT.

This rearrangement joins TRBV2 to TRBJ1-1; D call uncertain. The germline CDR1 and CDR2 sequences are SNHLY and FYNNEI. Trimming stripped 7 bases from V and 0 bases from J, with 9 bases between. This CDR3 is built from 13 residues. The CDR3 is CASILQMNTEAFF. CDR3 coding DNA: TGTGCCAGCATTTTACAGATGAACACTGAAGCTTTCTTT. Based on the CDR3 plus reference TRBV2 and TRBJ1-1, the full variable domain is EPEVTQTPSHQVTQMGQEVILRCVPISNHLYFYWYRQILGQKVEFLVSFYNNEISEKSEIFDDQFSVERPDGSNFTLKIRSTKLEDSAMYFCASILQMNTEAFFGQGTRLTVV.

The rearrangement joins TRBV12-3 or TRBV12-4 to TRBJ1-6; D is unclear. The V end lost 2 bases, the J end lost 8 bases, and 7 bases lay between the germline ends. The CDR3 extends over 13 amino acids. CDR3 protein: CASSLNQDSPLHF. The CDR3 DNA reads as TGTGCCAGCAGTTTAAATCAGGATTCACCCCTCCACTTT.

The chain is built from TRBV6-6 and TRBJ1-6, with D maybe TRBD1 (5 bases). Germline CDR1 and CDR2: MNHNY and SVGAGI (reference sequence). V was clipped by 4 bases and J by 8 bases, with 18 bases between them. The CDR3 is 16 residues long. CDR3 residues: CASSLAPGVGDSPLHF. CDR3 DNA sequence: TGTGCCAGCAGTTTGGCCCCGGGGGTTGGGGATTCACCCCTCCACTTT.

The CDR3 loop reads CIGQGEEKLFF. The DNA for the CDR3 is TGCATCGGACAGGGGGAGGAAAAACTGTTTTTT. The rearrangement uses TRBV20-1 and TRBJ1-4; 10 nucleotides line up with TRBD1. This CDR3 comprises 11 residues. The germline gives CDR1 DFQATT, CDR2 SNEGSKA (reference sequence).

The V and J genes are TRBV2 and TRBJ1-3; D call uncertain. V lost 6 bases and J lost 0, with 15 bases in between. This CDR3 region has 16 residues. In germline, CDR1 is SNHLY, CDR2 FYNNEI. The CDR3 is CASSPWEGNSGNTIYF. In DNA form, the CDR3 reads TGTGCCAGCAGCCCTTGGGAGGGAAACTCTGGAAACACCATATATTTT.

The chain uses TRBV7-9 and TRBJ1-2, with D hard to call. V was shortened by 3 bases and J by 12 bases, with 20 bases between the two germline ends. Germline loops: CDR1 SEHNR, CDR2 FQNEAQ (reference sequence). This CDR3 is 14 amino acids long. The CDR3 sequence is CASSFVTQIRGDTF. CDR3 coding DNA: TGTGCCAGCAGCTTTGTAACCCAGATACGCGGGGACACCTTC.

The chain recombines TRBV7-8 with TRBJ2-5; perhaps TRBD1 as D (6 bases). Germline CDR1 reads SGHVS; CDR2 reads FQNEAQ. V gave up 5 bases and J gave up 2 bases, with 21 bases separating them. The CDR3 extends over 17 amino acids. CDR3 nucleotides: TGTGCCAGCAGCGCAGGGGAGAGGTCTAGGCTGCAAGAGACCCAGTACTTC. It yields the protein CASSAGERSRLQETQYF.

This chain uses TRBV3-1 (or the pseudogene TRBV3-2) with TRBJ1-2; perhaps TRBD1 as D (5 bases). The germline V gene encodes CDR1 LGHDT and CDR2 YNNKEL (reference sequence). With 0 bases removed from V and 8 bases from J, the gap between germline ends came to 13 bases. The CDR3 has 14 residues. CDR3 amino acids: CASSQERQGMGYTF. In nucleotides, the CDR3 is TGTGCCAGCAGCCAAGAACGGCAGGGTATGGGCTACACCTTC.

This chain uses TRBV7-9 with TRBJ1-3, with D maybe TRBD1 (5 bases). In germline, CDR1 is SEHNR, CDR2 FQNEAQ (reference sequence). The CDR3 spans 14 residues. The V end was cut by 2 bases, the J end by 4 bases, with 9 bases between. The CDR3 nucleotides are TGTGCCAGCAGCTTACCGGGGGTCGGAAACACCATATATTTT. Translation: CASSLPGVGNTIYF.

The V gene is TRBV2, the J gene TRBJ1-1, with D maybe TRBD1 (5 bases). CDR1 SNHLY and CDR2 FYNNEI come from the germline V gene. Trimming took off 10 bases at V and 0 bases at J, with 12 bases between the two ends. The length of the CDR3 is 13 residues. The CDR3 region is CATDKDMNTEAFF. DNA of the CDR3: TGTGCCACCGACAAGGACATGAACACTGAAGCTTTCTTT.

V is TRBV5-1 and J is TRBJ2-7; D ambiguous. Germline-derived CDR1 and CDR2 are SGHRS and YFSETQ. The CDR3 runs to 15 residues. Trimming removed 0 bases at V and 0 bases at J, with 10 bases between. CDR3 coding DNA: TGCGCCAGCAGCTTGGTGGGTCAGCGCTCCTACGAGCAGTACTTC. It yields the protein CASSLVGQRSYEQYF.

This clone has a handful of counts. The J gene is TRBJ2-7, the V gene TRBV5-1; 11 nucleotides line up with TRBD2. The V segment lost 2 bases and the J segment 0 bases; nucleotides outside the gene matches: 4. Per germline, CDR1 SGHRS and CDR2 YFSETQ. This CDR3 region has 16 residues. As DNA, the CDR3 is TGCGCCAGCAGCTTACTGACTAGCGGGGTCTCCTACGAGCAGTACTTC. It translates to CASSLLTSGVSYEQYF.

The chain couples TRBV9 to TRBJ2-7; a weak D match, TRBD1 (7 bases). CDR3 length: 15 amino acids. Germline V CDR1 and CDR2: SGDLS, YYNGEE. V lost 0 bases and J 4 bases, leaving 14 bases between the germline ends. CDR3 loop: CASSVAAQGGYEQYF. The CDR3 nucleotides read TGTGCCAGCAGCGTAGCGGCCCAGGGGGGATACGAGCAGTACTTC.

This clone was picked up a small number of times. DNA of the CDR3: TGTGCCAGCAGTAACGACAGATACGAGCAGTACGTC. Protein: CASSNDRYEQYV. The V call is TRBV6-6, the J call TRBJ2-7; tentative D call: TRBD1 (5 bases). V shed 5 bases and J shed 4 bases, with 9 bases lying between them. The CDR3 length is 12 residues. The germline CDR1 and CDR2 sequences are MNHNY and SVGAGI (reference sequence).

The CDR3 region has the DNA TGTGCCACCAGCAGAGATCAGAGGACAGTGTACAATGAGCAGTTCTTC. It specifies CATSRDQRTVYNEQFF. This chain uses TRBV15 with TRBJ2-1; D is perhaps TRBD1 (6 bases). The CDR3 runs 16 residues. Germline-derived CDR1 and CDR2 are LNHNV and YYDKDF (reference sequence). V lost 0 bases and J lost 4, with 13 bases in between.

The chain carries TRBV18 and TRBJ2-2; no clear D. The length of the CDR3 is 14 residues. Germline V gene lookup returns CDR1 KGHSH and CDR2 LQKENI. The V and J ends lost 6 bases and 3 bases respectively, with 11 bases between them. The CDR3 DNA reads TGTGCCAGCTCGCCCCCAGAGGACACCGGGGAGCTGTTTTTT. Protein product: CASSPPEDTGELFF.

V gene TRBV10-3 combines with J gene TRBJ1-5; weak D call: TRBD1 (6 bases). CDR1 ENHRY and CDR2 SYGVKD come from the germline V gene. The CDR3 is 14 residues long. Trimming took off 9 bases at V and 0 bases at J, with 12 bases between the two ends. The CDR3 region has the DNA TGTGCCATAGGCCGGGACACTAGCAATCAGCCCCAGCATTTT. It encodes CAIGRDTSNQPQHF.

This rearrangement joins TRBV5-1 to TRBJ2-3, with 8 bases aligning to TRBD1. Germline assignment: CDR1 SGHRS and CDR2 YFSETQ. The CDR3 runs 12 residues. J was trimmed by 11 bases and V by 2 bases; bases with no gene match: 4. The CDR3 DNA is TGCGCCAGCAGCTTAAGGACAGGGTTGCAGTATTTT. It encodes CASSLRTGLQYF.

The sample holds a few counts of this clone. The gene calls are TRBV10-1 and TRBJ2-3; a weak D match, TRBD2 (6 bases). CDR1 WNHNN and CDR2 SYGVQD come from the germline V gene (reference sequence). V was trimmed by 2 bases and J by 1 base, leaving 13 bases between them. The CDR3 consists of 16 residues. CDR3 amino acids: CASSERGGMRTDTQYF. The CDR3 DNA reads TGCGCCAGCAGTGAGAGAGGCGGGATGCGCACAGATACGCAGTATTTT.